The 24 T cell receptor beta chains in this list originate from one sample, sequenced in a study of T cells in Graves' hyperthyroidism and ophthalmopathy. The investigators amplified TCR beta CDR3 regions from RNA transcripts. The TCR CDR3 was amplified in a first-round RT-PCR using the HTBI primer set. TCRdb re-called the multiplex PCR reads through MiXCR, storing one row per CDR3 protein. Altogether more than 150,000 distinct CDR3 sequences are present, about a sixth being singletons, with the ten largest covering around 29%. The specimen sequenced was blood. The source is a woman in her forties or fifties with Graves' hyperthyroidism.

This clonotype has more than one count but fewer than ten. The chain carries TRBV24-1 and TRBJ2-6; weak D call: TRBD1 (5 bases). This CDR3 contains 16 residues. V shed 1 base and J shed 3 bases, with 9 bases lying between them. Germline V lookup: CDR1 KGHDR, CDR2 SFDVKD. The CDR3 spells CATSDLWGGGANVLTF. The DNA of the CDR3 is TGTGCCACCAGTGATTTATGGGGCGGTGGGGCCAACGTCCTGACTTTC.

This clonotype was seen many times. The V gene is TRBV11-2, the J gene TRBJ2-3; 8 bases are a match to TRBD2. The ends lost 1 base at V and 6 bases at J; junction bases unmatched: 6. CDR1 and CDR2 (germline): SGHAT, FQNNGV. This CDR3 is built from 15 residues. The chain's CDR3 is CASSLAGGQGDTQYF. The CDR3 coding sequence is TGTGCCAGCAGCTTAGCGGGGGGGCAGGGGGATACGCAGTATTTT. Filled out from reference TRBV11-2 and TRBJ2-3, the complete variable domain reads EAGVAQSPRYKIIEKRQSVAFWCNPISGHATLYWYQQILGQGPKLLIQFQNNGVVDDSQLPKDRFSAERLKGVDSTLKIQPAKLEDSAVYLCASSLAGGQGDTQYFGPGTRLTVL.

The rearrangement uses TRBV5-1 and TRBJ1-1, with no clear D. Per germline, CDR1 SGHRS and CDR2 YFSETQ. Between the trimmed V and J ends, which lost 0 bases and 4 bases, there was a span of 16 bases. The CDR3 length is 16 residues. The CDR3 reads CASSLANTGWGTEAFF. DNA for the CDR3: TGCGCCAGCAGCTTGGCCAACACGGGATGGGGCACTGAAGCTTTCTTT.

This clonotype was observed at least ten times. The gene calls are TRBV27 and TRBJ2-7; D gene uncertain. The CDR3 is 14 amino acids. V shed 5 bases and J shed 7 bases, with 18 bases lying between them. Germline lookup yields CDR1 MNHEY and CDR2 SMNVEV (reference sequence). The CDR3 coding sequence is TGTGCCAGCAGTAGCAGACGGGTAGTCGGGGAGCAGTACTTC. It codes for CASSSRRVVGEQYF.

This clonotype appeared a few times. The rearrangement uses TRBV7-9 and TRBJ2-2; a weak D match, TRBD2 (5 bases). The length of the CDR3 is 14 residues. Germline V gives CDR1 SEHNR, CDR2 FQNEAQ (reference sequence). The V end lost 5 bases, the J end lost 1 base, and 8 bases lay between the germline ends. The CDR3, as DNA: TGTGCCAGCAGCGACGGACTGAACACCGGGGAGCTGTTTTTT. It specifies CASSDGLNTGELFF.

The chain carries TRBV11-2 and TRBJ2-7; 7 bases fit TRBD1. Trimming took 1 base from V and 6 from J; bases not matched to a gene: 9. The CDR3 totals 15 residues. CDR1 is SGHAT, CDR2 FQNNGV, per germline. The CDR3 nucleotides are TGTGCCAGCAGCTTAGCTGACAGGGCTATCGCCGAGCAGTACTTC. Amino acid sequence: CASSLADRAIAEQYF.

This clonotype was observed many times. This chain joins TRBV7-9 and TRBJ2-5; tentatively, D is TRBD2 (6 bases). The CDR3 is 15 residues long. The germline gives CDR1 SEHNR, CDR2 FQNEAQ (reference sequence). V lost 2 bases, J lost 2 bases, and 12 bases lay in between. CDR3 coding DNA: TGTGCCAGCAGCTTAAGTGGGGGAGGACAAGAGACCCAGTACTTC. It is translated as CASSLSGGGQETQYF.

The V gene is TRBV6-2 or TRBV6-3, the J gene TRBJ2-1, with 7 bases matching TRBD2. The germline CDR1 and CDR2 sequences are MNHEY and SVGEGT. With 2 bases clipped from V and 8 bases from J, the junction kept 12 bases outside the gene matches. The CDR3 is 16 residues long. The CDR3 is CASSYRLPAGKDEQFF. The CDR3, as DNA: TGTGCCAGCAGTTACCGACTGCCAGCGGGGAAGGATGAGCAGTTCTTC.

This clonotype has ten or more counts. The chain combines TRBV19 with TRBJ2-2, with D perhaps TRBD1 (5 bases). Germline V gives CDR1 LNHDA, CDR2 SQIVND (reference sequence). The V and J ends lost 1 base and 4 bases respectively, with 10 bases between them. The CDR3 runs to 15 residues. The CDR3 here is CASSIVSTATGELFF. Written as DNA, the CDR3 is TGTGCCAGTAGTATAGTATCGACAGCCACCGGGGAGCTGTTTTTT. The entire variable domain, with the rest obtained from reference TRBV19 and TRBJ2-2, is as follows: DGGITQSPKYLFRKEGQNVTLSCEQNLNHDAMYWYRQDPGQGLRLIYYSQIVNDFQKGDIAEGYSVSREKKESFPLTVTSAQKNPTAFYLCASSIVSTATGELFFGEGSRLTVL.

This clonotype was recorded only once. CDR3 DNA: TGTGCCAGCAGTTCCCCCGGCAGCCGATCTAACTATGGCTACACCTTC. It specifies CASSSPGSRSNYGYTF. The chain recombines TRBV28 with TRBJ1-2; D is uncertain. Trimming took 4 bases from V and 0 from J, leaving 15 bases between them. The CDR3 contains 16 residues. The germline gives CDR1 MDHEN, CDR2 SYDVKM.

This clonotype was counted many times. The rearrangement links TRBV5-1 to TRBJ1-1, with D possibly matching TRBD1 (6 bases). CDR3 size: 16 residues. The V and J ends lost 6 bases and 0 bases respectively, with 18 bases between them. Germline CDR1 SGHRS, CDR2 YFSETQ. The CDR3 DNA is TGCGCCAGCACCCCAAGGGGGGACGGAGTGAACACTGAAGCTTTCTTT. It yields the protein CASTPRGDGVNTEAFF.

At least ten counts were recorded for this clonotype. The chain has TRBV12-3 or TRBV12-4 and TRBJ2-1; maybe TRBD2 (5 bases). CDR3 length: 15 residues. Trimming cost V 6 bases and J 0 bases, with 12 bases left between them. CDR3 DNA: TGTGCCAGCAGAAAGGAGGCCAGCTCCTACAATGAGCAGTTCTTC. Its protein product is CASRKEASSYNEQFF.

Ten or more counts support this clonotype. The J gene is TRBJ2-3, the V gene TRBV15; no firm D call. The length of the CDR3 is 13 residues. Germline CDR1 and CDR2: LNHNV and YYDKDF (reference sequence). Trimming removed 5 bases from V and 2 bases from J, with 8 bases in between. For the CDR3, the DNA is TGTGCCACCAGCCAAACTTACACAGATACGCAGTATTTT. Residues: CATSQTYTDTQYF.

In this sample, this clonotype turned up many times. V gene TRBV6-6 combines with J gene TRBJ2-7, with D possibly being TRBD1 or TRBD2 (7 bases each). Trimming took 2 bases from V and 1 from J, leaving 12 bases between them. The CDR3 is 15 amino acids. The germline gives CDR1 MNHNY, CDR2 SVGAGI (reference sequence). The CDR3 loop reads CASSYQGGESYEQYF. The CDR3 DNA reads as TGTGCCAGCAGTTACCAGGGGGGGGAATCCTACGAGCAGTACTTC.

About this clonotype itself: A much larger clone is a single base away; this may be a read error. The V call is TRBV28, the J call TRBJ2-5, with 9 bases that match TRBD1. CDR1 is MDHEN and CDR2 is SYDVKM in the germline V gene. The CDR3 contains 13 residues. V lost 3 bases, J lost 6 bases, and 2 bases stayed unmatched. The CDR3 here is CASSFGQGKTQYF. The CDR3 coding sequence is TGTGCCAGCAGTTTCGGACAGGGGAAGACCCAGTACTTC.

This clonotype was observed a few times. This may arise from a read error, as a much more abundant clone is one base away. The CDR3 loop is CASSQQPLNTEAFF. CDR3 nucleotides: TGTGCCAGCAGCCAACAACCCTTGAACACTGAAGCTTTCTTT. The V call is TRBV11-2, the J call TRBJ1-1; no reliable D call. This CDR3 spans 14 amino acids. With 5 bases removed from V and 0 bases from J, the gap between germline ends came to 10 bases. The germline V gene encodes CDR1 SGHAT and CDR2 FQNNGV.

The sample holds a few counts of this clonotype. CDR3 in DNA: TGCGCCAGCAGCTTGTTTGCAGGGAACACCGGGGAGCTGTTTTTT. This translates into CASSLFAGNTGELFF. The rearrangement uses TRBV5-1 and TRBJ2-2; no definite D call. CDR3 size: 15 residues. Germline V CDR1 and CDR2: SGHRS, YFSETQ. V lost 1 base and J 1 base, leaving 8 bases between the germline ends.

This clonotype was found many times. The chain carries TRBV20-1 and TRBJ1-2, with 8 bases fitting TRBD1. In germline, CDR1 is DFQATT, CDR2 SNEGSKA (reference sequence). Trimming cost V 7 bases and J 4 bases; bases outside gene matches: 8. The CDR3 loop spans 13 amino acids. CDR3 in amino acids: CSVNDRGTYGYTF. DNA for the CDR3: TGCAGTGTCAATGACAGGGGCACCTATGGCTACACCTTC.

This clonotype has more than one count but fewer than ten. The CDR3 reads CASSHYTGIGDTIYF. In DNA, the CDR3 is TGTGCCAGCAGTCACTATACAGGGATCGGAGACACCATATATTTT. This rearrangement joins TRBV28 to TRBJ1-3; perhaps TRBD1 as D (6 bases). V was pared by 5 bases and J by 8 bases, with 19 bases between. The germline V gene encodes CDR1 MDHEN and CDR2 SYDVKM. CDR3 length equals 15 residues.

The chain combines TRBV5-1 with TRBJ1-4; D is unresolved. Germline V gene data show CDR1 as SGHRS and CDR2 as YFSETQ. The CDR3 spans 13 residues. Trimming stripped 4 bases from V and 5 bases from J, with 9 bases between. CDR3 sequence: CASSRTPNEKLFF. For the CDR3, the DNA is TGCGCCAGCAGCAGGACCCCGAATGAAAAACTGTTTTTT.

This clonotype was counted at least ten times. The chain couples TRBV6-1 to TRBJ1-1, with 8 bases fitting TRBD1. Per germline, CDR1 MNHNS and CDR2 SASEGT. The CDR3 runs to 14 residues. V was clipped by 5 bases and J by 6 bases; unmatched bases: 8. The CDR3 reads CASSYDRGESEAFF. The CDR3 DNA is TGTGCCAGCAGTTATGACAGGGGTGAGTCTGAAGCTTTCTTT.

This clonotype was counted many times. The V call is TRBV28, the J call TRBJ1-5; 7 positions match TRBD1. The germline V gene has CDR1 MDHEN and CDR2 SYDVKM. The CDR3 extends over 15 amino acids. With V trimmed by 1 base and J by 1 base, 1 base remained unmatched. The CDR3 sequence is CASSLSGQSNQPQHF. The CDR3 nucleotides read TGTGCCAGCAGTTTATCGGGACAGAGCAATCAGCCCCAGCATTTT.

The gene calls are TRBV20-1 and TRBJ2-5, with D perhaps matching TRBD1 (5 bases). The germline V gene has CDR1 DFQATT and CDR2 SNEGSKA (reference sequence). Trimming removed 3 bases at V and 5 bases at J, with 7 bases between. The CDR3 covers 11 residues. CDR3 loop: CSASWGETQYF. CDR3 sequence (DNA): TGCAGTGCTAGCTGGGGCGAGACCCAGTACTTC.

This clonotype was recorded many times. The V gene is TRBV7-9, the J gene TRBJ1-4; 7 bases line up with TRBD1. With V trimmed by 5 bases and J by 8 bases, 11 bases remained unmatched. The CDR3 is 15 amino acids. Looked up from germline, CDR1 is SEHNR and CDR2 is FQNEAQ (reference sequence). The CDR3 region is CASSPVSTGSEKLFF. The CDR3 coding sequence is TGTGCCAGCAGCCCCGTTTCGACAGGGTCCGAAAAACTGTTTTTT.